The sequence of this TCR beta chain was determined in a study of blood T cell repertoires in COVID-19. As for the study in general: Samples taken during acute and convalescent COVID-19 were collected in the United States, Italy and Spain. Sources were T cells, B-cell-depleted T cells, or PBMCs; the material itself was cDNA or gDNA.

V lost 6 bases and J lost 7; bases outside the gene matches: 15. CDR3 length: 16 amino acids. Germline V gene data show CDR1 as LGHNA and CDR2 as YSLEER. Original handling: The authors estimated nucleated cell counts from reference gene primer amplification. TCRdb's table, derived via immunoSEQ multiplex PCR, lists solely in-frame clones and lacks some. V and J calls and clone size are those listed in that table; D and trimming were worked out from the DNA. The sample lists approximately 330,000 clones, roughly 89% seen once, with around 9.9% in the top ten. This chain uses TRBV4-3 with TRBJ2-1; 7 bases are a match to TRBD1. The sample was peripheral blood. The TCR was taken from a man aged 30 to 45 with COVID-19, enrolled during active disease. CDR3 DNA: TGCGCCAGCAGTCACCCCACGCCGGGACAGCCAAATGAGCAGTTCTTC. The encoded protein is CASSHPTPGQPNEQFF.